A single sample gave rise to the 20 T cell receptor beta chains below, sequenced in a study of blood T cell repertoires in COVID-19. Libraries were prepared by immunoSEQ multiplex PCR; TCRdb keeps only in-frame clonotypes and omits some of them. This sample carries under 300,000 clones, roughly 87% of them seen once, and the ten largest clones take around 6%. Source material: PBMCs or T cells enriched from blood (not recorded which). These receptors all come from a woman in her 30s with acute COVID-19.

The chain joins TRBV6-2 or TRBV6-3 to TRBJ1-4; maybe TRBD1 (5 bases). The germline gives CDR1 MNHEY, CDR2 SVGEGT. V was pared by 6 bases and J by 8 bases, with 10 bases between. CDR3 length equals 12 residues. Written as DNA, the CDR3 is TGTGCCAGCAGCCAATCAGGGGAAAAACTGTTTTTT. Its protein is CASSQSGEKLFF.

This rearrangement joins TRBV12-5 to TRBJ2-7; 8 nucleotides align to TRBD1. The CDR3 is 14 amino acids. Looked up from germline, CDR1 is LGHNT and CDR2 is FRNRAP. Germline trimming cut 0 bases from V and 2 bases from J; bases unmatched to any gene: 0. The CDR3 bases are TGTGCTAGTGGTTTGGTGGACAGGGCCTACGAGCAGTACTTC. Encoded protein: CASGLVDRAYEQYF. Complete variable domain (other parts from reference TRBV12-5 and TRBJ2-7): DARVTQTPRHKVTEMGQEVTMRCQPILGHNTVFWYRQTMMQGLELLAYFRNRAPLDDSGMPKDRFSAEMPDATLATLKIQPSEPRDSAVYFCASGLVDRAYEQYFGPGTRLTVT.

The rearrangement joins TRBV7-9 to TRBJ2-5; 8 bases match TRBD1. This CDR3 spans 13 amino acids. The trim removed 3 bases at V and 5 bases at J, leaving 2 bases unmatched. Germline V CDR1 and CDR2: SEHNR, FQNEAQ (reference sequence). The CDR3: CASSFTGGETQYF. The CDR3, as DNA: TGTGCCAGCAGCTTCACAGGGGGGGAGACCCAGTACTTC.

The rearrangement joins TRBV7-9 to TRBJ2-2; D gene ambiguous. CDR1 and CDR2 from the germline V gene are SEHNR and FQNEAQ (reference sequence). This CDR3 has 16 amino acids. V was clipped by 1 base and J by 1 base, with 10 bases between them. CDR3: CASSLVSTMNTGELFF. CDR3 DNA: TGTGCCAGCAGCTTAGTGTCTACTATGAACACCGGGGAGCTGTTTTTT.

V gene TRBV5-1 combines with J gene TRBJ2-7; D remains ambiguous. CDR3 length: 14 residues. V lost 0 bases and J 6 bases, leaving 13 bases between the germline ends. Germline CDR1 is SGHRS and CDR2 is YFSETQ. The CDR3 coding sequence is TGCGCCAGCAGCTTGGTGTCTGCGGCTCTCGAGCAGTACTTC. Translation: CASSLVSAALEQYF. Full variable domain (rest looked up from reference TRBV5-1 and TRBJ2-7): KAGVTQTPRYLIKTRGQQVTLSCSPISGHRSVSWYQQTPGQGLQFLFEYFSETQRNKGNFPGRFSGRQFSNSRSEMNVSTLELGDSALYLCASSLVSAALEQYFGPGTRLTVT.

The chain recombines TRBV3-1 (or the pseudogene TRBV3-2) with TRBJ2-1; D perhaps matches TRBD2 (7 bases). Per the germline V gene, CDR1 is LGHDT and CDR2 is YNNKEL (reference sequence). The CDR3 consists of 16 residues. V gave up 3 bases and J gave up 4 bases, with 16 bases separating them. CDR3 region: CASSHSAGAGYNEQFF. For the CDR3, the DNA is TGTGCCAGCAGCCACAGTGCGGGGGCGGGGTACAATGAGCAGTTCTTC.

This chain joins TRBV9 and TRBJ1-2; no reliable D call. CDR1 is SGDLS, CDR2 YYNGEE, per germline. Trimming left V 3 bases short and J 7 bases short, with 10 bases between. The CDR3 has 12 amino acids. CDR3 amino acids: CASSGAHSGYTF. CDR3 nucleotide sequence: TGTGCCAGCAGCGGGGCCCACAGTGGCTACACCTTC. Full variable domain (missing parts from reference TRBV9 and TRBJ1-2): DSGVTQTPKHLITATGQRVTLRCSPRSGDLSVYWYQQSLDQGLQFLIQYYNGEERAKGNILERFSAQQFPDLHSELNLSSLELGDSALYFCASSGAHSGYTFGSGTRLTVV.

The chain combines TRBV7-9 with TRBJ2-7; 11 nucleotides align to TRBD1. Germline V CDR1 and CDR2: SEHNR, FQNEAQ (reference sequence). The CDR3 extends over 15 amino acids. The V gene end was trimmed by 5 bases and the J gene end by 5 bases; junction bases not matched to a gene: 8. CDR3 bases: TGTGCCAGCAGCGAAGGGACAGGGGGTTTTAACGAGCAGTACTTC. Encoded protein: CASSEGTGGFNEQYF.

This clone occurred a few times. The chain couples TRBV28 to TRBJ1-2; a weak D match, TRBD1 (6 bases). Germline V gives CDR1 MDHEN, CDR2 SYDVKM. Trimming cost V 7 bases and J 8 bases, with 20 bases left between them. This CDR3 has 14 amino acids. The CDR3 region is CASNSLTGSWGYTF. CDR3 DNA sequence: TGTGCCAGCAATTCACTAACAGGGAGTTGGGGCTACACCTTC.

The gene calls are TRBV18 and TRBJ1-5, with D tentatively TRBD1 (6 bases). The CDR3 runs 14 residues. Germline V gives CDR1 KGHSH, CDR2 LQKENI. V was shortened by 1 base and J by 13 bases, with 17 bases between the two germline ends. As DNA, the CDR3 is TGTGCCAGCTCACCACAGGGGAAGGACAGACCACAGCATTTT. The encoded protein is CASSPQGKDRPQHF.

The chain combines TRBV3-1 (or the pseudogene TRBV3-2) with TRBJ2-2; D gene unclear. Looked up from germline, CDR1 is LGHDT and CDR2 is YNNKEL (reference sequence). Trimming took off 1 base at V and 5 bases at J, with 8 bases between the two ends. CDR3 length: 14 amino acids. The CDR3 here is CASSQGAFTGELFF. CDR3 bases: TGTGCCAGCAGCCAAGGGGCTTTTACCGGGGAGCTGTTTTTT.

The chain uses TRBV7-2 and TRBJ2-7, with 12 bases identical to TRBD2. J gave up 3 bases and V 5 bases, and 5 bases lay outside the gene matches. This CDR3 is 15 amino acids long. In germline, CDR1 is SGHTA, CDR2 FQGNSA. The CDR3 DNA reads TGTGCCAGCAGCCCTCGACTAGCGGGAGACTACGAGCAGTACTTC. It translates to CASSPRLAGDYEQYF.

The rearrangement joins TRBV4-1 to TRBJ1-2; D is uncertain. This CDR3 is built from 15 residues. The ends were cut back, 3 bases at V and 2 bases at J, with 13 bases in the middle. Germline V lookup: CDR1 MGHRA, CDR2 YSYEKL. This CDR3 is CASSQPSDGNYGYTF. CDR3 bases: TGCGCCAGCAGCCAGCCGAGCGACGGGAACTATGGCTACACCTTC.

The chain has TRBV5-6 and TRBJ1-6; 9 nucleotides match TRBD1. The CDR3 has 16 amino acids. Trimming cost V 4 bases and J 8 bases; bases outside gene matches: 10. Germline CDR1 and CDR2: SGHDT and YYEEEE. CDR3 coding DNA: TGTGCCAGCAGCCTGCCCGGGACAGGGTCATATTCACCCCTCCACTTT. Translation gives CASSLPGTGSYSPLHF.

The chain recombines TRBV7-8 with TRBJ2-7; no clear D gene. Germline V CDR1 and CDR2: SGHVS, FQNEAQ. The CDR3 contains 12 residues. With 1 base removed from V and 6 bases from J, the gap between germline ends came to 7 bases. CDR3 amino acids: CASSLGSGEQYF. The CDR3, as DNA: TGTGCCAGCAGCTTAGGTTCGGGCGAGCAGTACTTC. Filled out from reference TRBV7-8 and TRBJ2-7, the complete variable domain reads GAGVSQSPRYKVAKRGQDVALRCDPISGHVSLFWYQQALGQGPEFLTYFQNEAQLDKSGLPSDRFFAERPEGSVSTLKIQRTQQEDSAVYLCASSLGSGEQYFGPGTRLTVT.

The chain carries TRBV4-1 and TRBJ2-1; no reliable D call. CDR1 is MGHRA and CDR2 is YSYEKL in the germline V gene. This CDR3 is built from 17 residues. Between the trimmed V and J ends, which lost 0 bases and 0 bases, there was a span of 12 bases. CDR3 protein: CASSQEVWPSSYNEQFF. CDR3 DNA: TGCGCCAGCAGCCAAGAAGTCTGGCCTAGCTCCTACAATGAGCAGTTCTTC.

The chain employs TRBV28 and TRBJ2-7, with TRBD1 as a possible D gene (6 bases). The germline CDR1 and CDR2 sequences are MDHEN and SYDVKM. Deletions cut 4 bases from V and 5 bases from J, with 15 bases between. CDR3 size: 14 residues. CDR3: CASSSSSDRHEQYF. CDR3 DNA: TGTGCCAGCAGTTCCTCGTCCGACAGGCACGAGCAGTACTTC.

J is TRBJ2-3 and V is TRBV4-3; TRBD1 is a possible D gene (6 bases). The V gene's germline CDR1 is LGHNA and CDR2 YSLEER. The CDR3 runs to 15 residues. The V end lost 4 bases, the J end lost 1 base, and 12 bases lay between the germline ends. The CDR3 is CASSPTGLGTDTQYF. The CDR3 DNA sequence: TGCGCCAGCAGCCCCACAGGGTTGGGCACAGATACGCAGTATTTT.

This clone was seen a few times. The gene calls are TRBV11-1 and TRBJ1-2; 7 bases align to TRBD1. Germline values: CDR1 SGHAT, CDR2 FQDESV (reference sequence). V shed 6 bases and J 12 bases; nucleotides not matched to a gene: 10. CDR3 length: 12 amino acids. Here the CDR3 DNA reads TGTGCCAGCAGTTTTCCAGGGGGTAGCAACACCTTC. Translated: CASSFPGGSNTF.

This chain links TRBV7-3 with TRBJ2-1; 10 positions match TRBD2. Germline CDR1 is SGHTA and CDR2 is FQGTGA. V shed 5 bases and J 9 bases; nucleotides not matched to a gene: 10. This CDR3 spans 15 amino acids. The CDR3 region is CASSPLVAGGGEQFF. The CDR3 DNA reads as TGTGCCAGCAGCCCGTTGGTAGCGGGAGGAGGTGAGCAGTTCTTC.